This paragraph covers one T cell receptor (beta chain) sequence. Its specificity is not known. This sample was included in a study of blood T cells in healthy people across ages. Turning to the study itself: Per every two T cells, about one barcoded beta molecule was captured by template switching. Study-level points and caveats: It was the long-lived donors that had more naive CD4+ cells and higher diversity than aged donors.

This CDR3 contains 15 residues. Trimming shortened V by 6 bases and J by 3 bases, and 17 bases separated the two germline ends. A sample-barcoded 5' primer and a J-beta primer mix were used in a second PCR of roughly 7 to 11 cycles. Every cDNA was tagged by a template-switch adaptor with 12 random nucleotides. TCRdb reprocessed the 5' RACE reads via MiXCR and lists one record per CDR3 protein. The sample includes around 2 million distinct CDR3 sequences, around 42% of them seen just once. The source of this sequence is a human donor in good health. The specimen was blood. V and J are TRBV12-3 or TRBV12-4 and TRBJ1-1; D is perhaps TRBD1 (6 bases). Here the CDR3 reads CASSPRGGPDTEAFF. The CDR3 DNA follows: TGTGCCAGCAGCCCGCGGGGGGGGCCTGACACTGAAGCTTTCTTT.